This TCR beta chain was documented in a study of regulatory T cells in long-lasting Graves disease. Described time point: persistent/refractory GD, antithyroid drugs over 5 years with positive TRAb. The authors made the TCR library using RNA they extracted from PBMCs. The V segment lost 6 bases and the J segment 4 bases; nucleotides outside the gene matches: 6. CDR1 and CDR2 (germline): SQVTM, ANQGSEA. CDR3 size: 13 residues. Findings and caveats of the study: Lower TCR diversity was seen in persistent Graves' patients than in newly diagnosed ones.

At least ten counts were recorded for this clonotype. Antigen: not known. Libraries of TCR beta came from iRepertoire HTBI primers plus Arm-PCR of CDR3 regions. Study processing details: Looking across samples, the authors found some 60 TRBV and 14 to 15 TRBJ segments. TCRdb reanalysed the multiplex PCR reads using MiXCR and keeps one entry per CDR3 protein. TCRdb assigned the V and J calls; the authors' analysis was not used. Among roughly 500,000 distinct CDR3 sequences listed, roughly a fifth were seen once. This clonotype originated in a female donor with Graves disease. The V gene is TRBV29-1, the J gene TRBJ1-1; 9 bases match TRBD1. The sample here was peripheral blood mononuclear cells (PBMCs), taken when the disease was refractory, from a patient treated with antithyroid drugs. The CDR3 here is CSVDRGASTEAFF. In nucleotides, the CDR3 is TGCAGCGTAGACAGGGGGGCGAGCACTGAAGCTTTCTTT.